Shown below are 32 T cell receptor beta chains from a single sample sequenced in a study of shared clonotypes between healthy human individuals. This table comes from immunoSEQ multiplex PCR, and its TCRdb copy is limited to in-frame clones, with some not included. Of about 480,000 clones in the sample, approximately 79% were seen once. The sequencing sample was made of PBMCs. These TCRs come from a middle-aged woman in good health. Some clones in this sample may be carry-over from other donors' samples.

Remarks on this clone: Other DNA sequences in the sample encode the same CDR3. This chain joins TRBV7-3 and TRBJ2-1, with TRBD2 as a possible D gene (5 bases). Trimming cost V 2 bases and J 0 bases, with 8 bases left between them. Germline V gives CDR1 SGHTA, CDR2 FQGTGA. The CDR3 extends over 15 amino acids. The CDR3 bases are TGTGCCAGCAGCTTACTTGGGAGCTCCTACAATGAGCAGTTCTTC. It is translated as CASSLLGSSYNEQFF.

V usage is TRBV5-1 and J usage is TRBJ1-1, with 9 nucleotides matching TRBD1. There are 14 residues in the CDR3. V shed 7 bases, J shed 4 bases, and the junction held 8 bases outside the gene matches. Germline lookup yields CDR1 SGHRS and CDR2 YFSETQ. CDR3 DNA: TGCGCCAGCGCAAAGTCGACAGGGGGCACTGAAGCTTTCTTT. Translation gives CASAKSTGGTEAFF.

The chain couples TRBV5-1 to TRBJ2-7; 7 bases match TRBD2. V gave up 0 bases and J gave up 0 bases; unmatched junction bases: 9. The CDR3 has 17 residues. CDR1 is SGHRS, CDR2 YFSETQ, per germline. CDR3 sequence: CASSLEASGHPSYEQYF. The CDR3 bases are TGCGCCAGCAGCTTGGAGGCTAGCGGTCACCCCTCCTACGAGCAGTACTTC.

V usage is TRBV6-4 and J usage is TRBJ2-7; 7 nucleotides align to TRBD1. CDR1 and CDR2 from the germline V gene are MRHNA and SNTAGT. This CDR3 contains 15 residues. J gave up 0 bases and V 5 bases, and 7 bases lay outside the gene matches. The CDR3 nucleotides are TGTGCCAGCAGTATCAGGACAGGAAGCTCCTACGAGCAGTACTTC. Amino acids: CASSIRTGSSYEQYF.

This clone has just a few counts. The chain carries TRBV2 and TRBJ2-2; D is uncertain. From germline, CDR1 is SNHLY and CDR2 FYNNEI. The CDR3 runs 12 residues. Between the trimmed V and J ends, which lost 4 bases and 7 bases, there was a span of 7 bases. For the CDR3, the DNA is TGTGCCAGCAGTGCGAGTGGCGGGGAGCTGTTTTTT. As protein: CASSASGGELFF.

Regarding this clone: The junction differs from germline at one of its ends, possibly a read error. This chain uses TRBV7-7 with TRBJ2-2; 7 nucleotides line up with TRBD2. Germline CDR1 reads SSHAT; CDR2 reads FNYEAQ (reference sequence). The CDR3 loop spans 15 amino acids. CDR3 loop: CASSFGGRNTGELFF. The CDR3 bases are TGTGCTAGCAGCTTCGGCGGGAGGAACACCGGGGAGCTGTTTTTT.

This clone was found a few times. The chain links TRBV15 to TRBJ1-5; D is unclear. Germline V CDR1 and CDR2: LNHNV, YYDKDF (reference sequence). The length of the CDR3 is 12 residues. V was cut by 9 bases and J by 2 bases, with 8 bases left in between. The CDR3 DNA reads as TGTGCCACTAAGAGGGGCAATCAGCCCCAGCATTTT. This translates into CATKRGNQPQHF.

About this clone: The sample carries other DNA sequences with the same CDR3. This chain connects TRBV20-1 to TRBJ2-7; 7 positions match TRBD1. V dropped 5 bases and J dropped 3; count of bases not matched to a gene: 1. Germline assignment: CDR1 DFQATT and CDR2 SNEGSKA (reference sequence). This CDR3 region has 11 residues. The CDR3 protein is CSARDSYEQYF. Written as DNA, the CDR3 is TGCAGTGCTCGGGACAGCTACGAGCAGTACTTC.

The chain joins TRBV18 to TRBJ1-2; D is perhaps TRBD1 (6 bases). Germline CDR1 reads KGHSH; CDR2 reads LQKENI. CDR3 length equals 14 residues. The V and J ends lost 5 bases and 6 bases respectively, with 16 bases between them. The CDR3 DNA is TGTGCCAGCTCATTACAGGGATCGTTTAATGGCTACACCTTC. Encoded protein: CASSLQGSFNGYTF.

The chain carries TRBV28 and TRBJ1-2; TRBD1 is a possible D gene (6 bases). Trimming pared 5 bases from V and 4 bases from J, leaving 8 bases between. Germline V gene lookup returns CDR1 MDHEN and CDR2 SYDVKM. CDR3 length: 12 residues. The CDR3 DNA reads as TGTGCCAGCAGTCCGGACAGCTATGGCTACACCTTC. Protein sequence: CASSPDSYGYTF.

About this clone: A read error is the likely source, as a far larger clone sits one nucleotide away. The V and J genes are TRBV11-1 and TRBJ1-1; no clear D gene. Trimming left V 1 base short and J 0 bases short, with 3 bases between. CDR1 is SGHAT and CDR2 is FQDESV in the germline V gene (reference sequence). CDR3 length: 13 amino acids. CDR3 bases: TGTGCCAGCAGCTTAGAGATGAACACTGAAGCTTTCTTT. Its translation is CASSLEMNTEAFF.

CDR3 loop: CASSYEGSRETQYF. DNA of the CDR3: TGTGCCAGCAGTTACGAGGGCTCCCGGGAGACCCAGTACTTC. V usage is TRBV6-6 and J usage is TRBJ2-5; a weak D match, TRBD2 (5 bases). V was pared by 2 bases and J by 5 bases, with 12 bases between. The CDR3 is made up of 14 amino acids. Per germline, CDR1 MNHNY and CDR2 SVGAGI (reference sequence).

This chain connects TRBV19 to TRBJ1-5; D is ambiguous. Deletions cut 3 bases from V and 3 bases from J, with 6 bases between. The CDR3 is made up of 13 amino acids. From germline, CDR1 is LNHDA and CDR2 SQIVND (reference sequence). CDR3: CASSMSNNQPQHF. In DNA, the CDR3 is TGTGCCAGTAGTATGAGCAACAATCAGCCCCAGCATTTT.

The V call is TRBV10-2, the J call TRBJ2-5, with 8 bases that match TRBD1. The DNA end is a closer match to TRBJ2-7, so the J assignment may be wrong. The CDR3 is 14 amino acids. Germline V gives CDR1 WSHSY, CDR2 SAAADI. The CDR3: CASSFGTGAYEQYF. The CDR3 DNA sequence: TGCGCCAGCTCCTTCGGGACAGGCGCCTACGAGCAGTACTTC.

J is TRBJ2-7 and V is TRBV13; D is undetermined. Per the germline V gene, CDR1 is PRHDT and CDR2 is FYEKMQ (reference sequence). This CDR3 comprises 13 residues. The V and J ends lost 2 bases and 3 bases respectively, with 8 bases between them. In nucleotides, the CDR3 is TGTGCCAGCAGCTTAAAGGCCAGCTACGAGCAGTACTTC. It codes for CASSLKASYEQYF.

This clone was detected a few times. The chain recombines TRBV9 with TRBJ2-2; D unresolved. Germline CDR1 SGDLS, CDR2 YYNGEE. The CDR3 runs 14 residues. Trimming took off 0 bases at V and 5 bases at J, with 8 bases between the two ends. The CDR3 coding sequence is TGTGCCAGCAGCGTAGCCAGGTCTACCGGGGAGCTGTTTTTT. Translation: CASSVARSTGELFF.

The chain has TRBV20-1 and TRBJ2-3; unclear D gene. V was trimmed by 6 bases and J by 6 bases, leaving 7 bases between them. This CDR3 region has 10 residues. Germline-derived CDR1 and CDR2 are DFQATT and SNEGSKA (reference sequence). CDR3 amino acids: CSAIVDTQYF. The CDR3 nucleotides are TGCAGTGCCATAGTGGATACGCAGTATTTT.

This clone was seen just once. This chain uses TRBV7-8 with TRBJ2-1, with unresolved D. The V gene lost 3 bases and the J gene lost 2 bases, with 5 bases spanning the gap. Germline lookup yields CDR1 SGHVS and CDR2 FQNEAQ. The CDR3 consists of 13 residues. The CDR3, as DNA: TGTGCCAGCAGCTTGGAGACCTACAATGAGCAGTTCTTC. Protein sequence: CASSLETYNEQFF.

The chain uses TRBV10-2 and TRBJ1-4; tentative D call: TRBD1 (6 bases). Trimming took off 2 bases at V and 6 bases at J, with 13 bases between the two ends. The germline CDR1 and CDR2 sequences are WSHSY and SAAADI. CDR3 length: 15 amino acids. In nucleotides, the CDR3 is TGCGCCAGCAGTGAGAGGGGGGGCTTGGATGAAAAACTGTTTTTT. Translated: CASSERGGLDEKLFF.

The chain employs TRBV27 and TRBJ2-5; unclear D gene. V dropped 6 bases and J dropped 7 bases, with 18 bases sitting between them. This CDR3 region has 14 residues. The V gene's germline CDR1 is MNHEY and CDR2 SMNVEV (reference sequence). CDR3 loop: CASSPGPISGTQYF. The CDR3 DNA is TGTGCCAGCAGCCCTGGACCGATTTCGGGGACCCAGTACTTC.

The chain joins TRBV28 to TRBJ2-5; 7 nucleotides line up with TRBD2. The CDR3 runs 15 residues. The V gene's germline CDR1 is MDHEN and CDR2 SYDVKM. After removal of 2 bases from V and 7 bases from J, the junction contained 10 bases not matched to a gene. CDR3 sequence reads: CASSLIRSGVRTQYF. In DNA, the CDR3 is TGTGCCAGCAGTTTAATTAGAAGCGGGGTAAGGACCCAGTACTTC.

The chain uses TRBV4-3 and TRBJ2-5; 10 bases align to TRBD2. This CDR3 is 15 amino acids long. J gave up 5 bases and V 4 bases, and 7 bases lay outside the gene matches. Germline V gene data show CDR1 as LGHNA and CDR2 as YSLEER. This CDR3 is CASSRSLAGDETQYF. CDR3 DNA: TGCGCCAGCAGCCGGAGCCTAGCGGGAGACGAGACCCAGTACTTC.

V usage is TRBV4-2 and J usage is TRBJ2-7; D unresolved. V was cut by 5 bases and J by 3 bases, with 8 bases left in between. CDR1 is LGHNA and CDR2 is YNFKEQ in the germline V gene. The CDR3 consists of 12 residues. CDR3 bases: TGTGCCAGCAGCTTGAGGAGCTACGAGCAGTACTTC. It codes for CASSLRSYEQYF.

The rearrangement joins TRBV18 to TRBJ2-7; maybe TRBD1 (7 bases). Trimming cost V 0 bases and J 1 base, with 10 bases left between them. CDR1 is KGHSH, CDR2 LQKENI, per germline. The CDR3 sequence is 15 residues long. The CDR3 loop is CASSPPEGQSYEQYF. CDR3 bases: TGTGCCAGCTCACCACCGGAGGGACAGTCCTACGAGCAGTACTTC.

The chain carries TRBV5-4 and TRBJ2-1; TRBD2 matches at 10 bases. The CDR3 contains 15 residues. Unmatched junction bases numbered 8, after V lost 6 bases and J lost 5 bases. The germline CDR1 and CDR2 sequences are SGHNT and YYREEE (reference sequence). This CDR3 reads CASTLAGVGHNEQFF. The CDR3 DNA sequence: TGTGCCAGCACCCTAGCGGGAGTTGGGCACAATGAGCAGTTCTTC.

The rearrangement links TRBV28 to TRBJ2-2; 9 bases match TRBD2. This CDR3 spans 17 amino acids. Trimming cost V 7 bases and J 3 bases; bases outside gene matches: 12. Germline V gene lookup returns CDR1 MDHEN and CDR2 SYDVKM. CDR3: CASKGDRLAVDTGELFF. CDR3 coding DNA: TGTGCCAGCAAGGGAGATAGACTAGCGGTTGACACCGGGGAGCTGTTTTTT.

The genes are TRBV7-2 and TRBJ2-5; 7 nucleotides match TRBD1. The junction had 6 bases not matched to a gene; V was cut back by 5 bases and J by 3 bases. Germline V gene lookup returns CDR1 SGHTA and CDR2 FQGNSA. CDR3 length: 14 residues. For the CDR3, the DNA is TGTGCCAGCAGCCCCGGGGACAGAAAAGAGACCCAGTACTTC. Amino acids: CASSPGDRKETQYF.

The rearrangement uses TRBV5-1 and TRBJ1-1; D gene ambiguous. Between the trimmed V and J ends, which lost 7 bases and 0 bases, there was a span of 10 bases. Germline values: CDR1 SGHRS, CDR2 YFSETQ. CDR3 length: 13 amino acids. CDR3 bases: TGCGCCAGCTCTTGGACGGTGAACACTGAAGCTTTCTTT. It yields the protein CASSWTVNTEAFF.

The rearrangement links TRBV15 to TRBJ2-3, with TRBD1 as a possible D gene (6 bases). The CDR3 extends over 14 amino acids. Germline V gene data show CDR1 as LNHNV and CDR2 as YYDKDF (reference sequence). V dropped 0 bases and J dropped 7 bases, with 11 bases sitting between them. CDR3 protein: CATSRDRWDNTQYF. Written as DNA, the CDR3 is TGTGCCACCAGCAGAGATCGTTGGGACAATACGCAGTATTTT.

The chain has TRBV6-1 and TRBJ1-1; the match to TRBD1 covers 7 bases. The CDR3 has 14 amino acids. The trim removed 2 bases at V and 8 bases at J, leaving 8 bases unmatched. Germline values: CDR1 MNHNS, CDR2 SASEGT. DNA of the CDR3: TGTGCCAGCAGTGAAAATATCCGACAGGGAGAAGCTTTCTTT. This translates into CASSENIRQGEAFF.

In the case of this clone: A junction end diverges from the germline sequence, so it may reflect a read error. The rearrangement joins TRBV7-9 to TRBJ2-7; no reliable D call. CDR3 length: 13 residues. Germline lookup yields CDR1 SEHNR and CDR2 FQNEAQ (reference sequence). The CDR3 reads CASSQVAYYEQYF. In DNA, the CDR3 is TGCGCCAGCAGCCAAGTAGCTTACTACGAGCAGTACTTC.

V and J are TRBV27 and TRBJ2-6; TRBD1 is a possible D gene (5 bases). V lost 1 base, J lost 0 bases, and 13 bases lay in between. Germline lookup yields CDR1 MNHEY and CDR2 SMNVEV (reference sequence). This CDR3 comprises 18 residues. In DNA form, the CDR3 reads TGTGCCAGCAGTTTATGGGGCAGGTCCCCCTCTGGGGCCAACGTCCTGACTTTC. Protein sequence: CASSLWGRSPSGANVLTF.